The 12 T cell receptor beta chains below come from one sample, sequenced in a study of vaccination and CD4 T cells after COVID-19. Sequence data for DNA of cultured CD4+ T cells were generated by the Oncomine TCR Beta short-read assay. One entry per CDR3 protein results from TCRdb running MiXCR on the PCR reads. There are about 9,500 distinct CDR3 sequences in the sample; less than 50% occur only once, and around 25% lies in the top ten. Which antigens these TCRs recognize remains unknown. Treatment reported: roughly 11-day PBMC culture with coronavirus spike peptide pools or control peptides (ViraFEST assay). From the unexposed donor, CD4+ T cells were collected ahead of the COVID-19 pandemic (2011-2018). Material: CD4+ T cells from blood, cultured in vitro. All receptors derive from a human donor in good health.

The rearrangement joins TRBV5-1 to TRBJ1-1; D not resolved. In germline, CDR1 is SGHRS, CDR2 YFSETQ. The CDR3 loop spans 13 amino acids. The V end lost 3 bases, the J end lost 0 bases, and 6 bases lay between the germline ends. CDR3 nucleotide sequence: TGCGCCAGCAGCTGGAAGATGAACACTGAAGCTTTCTTT. Its protein product is CASSWKMNTEAFF. The full variable domain, its missing parts supplied by reference TRBV5-1 and TRBJ1-1, is KAGVTQTPRYLIKTRGQQVTLSCSPISGHRSVSWYQQTPGQGLQFLFEYFSETQRNKGNFPGRFSGRQFSNSRSEMNVSTLELGDSALYLCASSWKMNTEAFFGQGTRLTVV.

This clonotype was recorded a few times. V is TRBV15 and J is TRBJ2-2, with a possible D match to TRBD2 (5 bases). Germline CDR1 LNHNV, CDR2 YYDKDF (reference sequence). V lost 3 bases to trimming and J lost 6 bases, with 11 bases between them. This CDR3 region has 14 residues. CDR3 DNA sequence: TGTGCCACCAGCAGGCTCCGGGGTCCCGGGGAGCTGTTTTTT. Translating it yields CATSRLRGPGELFF.

This clonotype was seen only a few times. This rearrangement joins TRBV27 to TRBJ1-5; a possible D gene is TRBD1 (6 bases). Germline assignment: CDR1 MNHEY and CDR2 SMNVEV (reference sequence). V lost 1 base and J 6 bases, leaving 13 bases between the germline ends. The CDR3 has 15 residues. CDR3 DNA sequence: TGTGCCAGCAGTTTATTGGGGGGGGCAGGTCAGCCCCAGCATTTT. Amino acids: CASSLLGGAGQPQHF.

This chain connects TRBV5-6 to TRBJ1-1; D unclear. V was cut by 6 bases and J by 0 bases, with 15 bases left in between. CDR1 and CDR2 from the germline V gene are SGHDT and YYEEEE. This CDR3 contains 15 residues. The DNA for the CDR3 is TGTGCCAGCACCTATAGTCCGACTTTGAACACTGAAGCTTTCTTT. This gives the protein CASTYSPTLNTEAFF.

This clonotype came up a few times. The chain carries TRBV10-3 and TRBJ1-5, with D possibly being TRBD1 (5 bases). The V end was cut by 6 bases, the J end by 3 bases, with 18 bases between. The CDR3 runs to 16 residues. Per germline, CDR1 ENHRY and CDR2 SYGVKD. DNA for the CDR3: TGTGCCATCAGCAGGGACGGAACGTCTTCCAATCAGCCCCAGCATTTT. It is translated as CAISRDGTSSNQPQHF.

The chain recombines TRBV20-1 with TRBJ2-3, with D possibly TRBD1 on 5 matching bases. Germline V gene data show CDR1 as DFQATT and CDR2 as SNEGSKA (reference sequence). The CDR3 extends over 12 amino acids. Trimming stripped 6 bases from V and 7 bases from J, with 14 bases between. CDR3 coding DNA: TGCAGTGCCACCCCAGGGCCGCATACGCAGTATTTT. This codes for CSATPGPHTQYF.

V is TRBV5-1 and J is TRBJ1-1; TRBD1 matches at 8 bases. The germline gives CDR1 SGHRS, CDR2 YFSETQ. V shed 4 bases, J shed 1 base, and the junction held 3 bases outside the gene matches. CDR3 length: 14 residues. The CDR3 protein is CASSTGQGNTEAFF. The CDR3 nucleotides are TGCGCCAGCAGCACAGGACAGGGGAACACTGAAGCTTTCTTT.

In its sample, this clonotype was seen a few times. The V gene is TRBV6-1, the J gene TRBJ2-2; 7 nucleotides align to TRBD1. The V segment lost 8 bases and the J segment 6 bases; nucleotides outside the gene matches: 9. CDR3 length: 14 residues. Germline values: CDR1 MNHNS, CDR2 SASEGT. The chain's CDR3 is CASSESGGSGELFF. The CDR3 bases are TGTGCCAGCTCCGAATCAGGGGGATCCGGGGAGCTGTTTTTT.

The gene calls are TRBV6-1 and TRBJ2-3; 10 nucleotides line up with TRBD2. V was clipped by 4 bases and J by 2 bases; unmatched bases: 6. The CDR3 consists of 16 residues. The germline V gene encodes CDR1 MNHNS and CDR2 SASEGT. CDR3 in amino acids: CASSGRLAGNTDTQYF. The CDR3 DNA follows: TGTGCCAGCAGTGGTAGACTAGCGGGCAACACAGATACGCAGTATTTT.

V is TRBV27 and J is TRBJ1-6; D is possibly TRBD1 (6 bases). The CDR3 is 16 amino acids. Per the germline V gene, CDR1 is MNHEY and CDR2 is SMNVEV (reference sequence). Trimming removed 5 bases from V and 9 bases from J, with 20 bases in between. This CDR3 is CASSNYRELGGSPLHF. The CDR3 bases are TGTGCCAGCAGTAACTACAGGGAGCTGGGTGGTTCACCCCTCCACTTT.

The chain combines TRBV20-1 with TRBJ2-2, with 11 bases identical to TRBD2. V lost 6 bases and J lost 3; bases outside the gene matches: 15. The CDR3 runs 18 residues. The germline V gene has CDR1 DFQATT and CDR2 SNEGSKA (reference sequence). CDR3 protein: CSASRGLAGGLHTGELFF. CDR3 in DNA: TGCAGTGCCTCTAGAGGGCTAGCGGGAGGATTGCACACCGGGGAGCTGTTTTTT.

The rearrangement uses TRBV28 and TRBJ1-2; 7 bases line up with TRBD1. This CDR3 is built from 15 residues. Trimming at V came to 3 bases and at J to 4 bases, leaving 8 bases not matched to a gene. The germline gives CDR1 MDHEN, CDR2 SYDVKM. The CDR3 spells CASSFDTGQVYGYTF. In nucleotides, the CDR3 is TGTGCCAGCAGTTTCGATACTGGACAGGTCTATGGCTACACCTTC.